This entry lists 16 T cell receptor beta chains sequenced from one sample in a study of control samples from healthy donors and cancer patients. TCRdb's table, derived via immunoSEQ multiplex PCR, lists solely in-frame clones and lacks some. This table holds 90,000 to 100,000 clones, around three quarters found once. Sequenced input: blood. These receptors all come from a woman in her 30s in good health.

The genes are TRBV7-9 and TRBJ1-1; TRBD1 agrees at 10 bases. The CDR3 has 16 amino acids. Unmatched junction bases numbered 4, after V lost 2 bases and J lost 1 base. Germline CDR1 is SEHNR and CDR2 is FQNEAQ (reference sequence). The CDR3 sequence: CASSLRTGGKNTEAFF. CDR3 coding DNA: TGTGCCAGCAGCTTAAGGACAGGGGGGAAGAACACTGAAGCTTTCTTT.

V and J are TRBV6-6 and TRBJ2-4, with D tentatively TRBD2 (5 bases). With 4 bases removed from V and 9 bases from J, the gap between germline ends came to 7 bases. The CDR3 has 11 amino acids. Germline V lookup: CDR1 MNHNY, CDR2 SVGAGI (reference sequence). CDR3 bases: TGTGCCAGCAGTTTGGGGAGCATTCAGTACTTC. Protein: CASSLGSIQYF.

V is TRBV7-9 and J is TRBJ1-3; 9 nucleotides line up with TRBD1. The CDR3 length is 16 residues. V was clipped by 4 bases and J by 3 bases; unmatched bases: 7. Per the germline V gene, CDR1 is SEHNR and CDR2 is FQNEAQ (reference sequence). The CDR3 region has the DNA TGTGCCAGCAGCTCGCCGCCGGGACAGGGTGGAAACACCATATATTTT. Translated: CASSSPPGQGGNTIYF.

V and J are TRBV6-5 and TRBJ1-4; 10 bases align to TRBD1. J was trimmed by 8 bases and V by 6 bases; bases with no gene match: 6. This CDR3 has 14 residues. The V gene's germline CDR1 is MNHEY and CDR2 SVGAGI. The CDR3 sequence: CASRTGTGDEKLFF. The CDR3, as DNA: TGTGCCAGCAGAACCGGGACAGGGGACGAAAAACTGTTTTTT.

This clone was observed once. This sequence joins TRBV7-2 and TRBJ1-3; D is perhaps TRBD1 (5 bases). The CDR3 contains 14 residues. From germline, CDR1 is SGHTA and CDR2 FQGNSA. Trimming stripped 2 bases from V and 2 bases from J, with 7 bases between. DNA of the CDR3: TGTGCCAGCAGCTTATTGGGACCTGGAAACACCATATATTTT. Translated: CASSLLGPGNTIYF.

The CDR3 DNA sequence: TGTGCCAGCAGCTTAAGTCAACAGAAGGGCTACACCTTC. Translated: CASSLSQQKGYTF. J is TRBJ1-2 and V is TRBV7-2, with D unresolved. V lost 2 bases and J 8 bases, leaving 12 bases between the germline ends. From germline, CDR1 is SGHTA and CDR2 FQGNSA. CDR3 length: 13 residues.

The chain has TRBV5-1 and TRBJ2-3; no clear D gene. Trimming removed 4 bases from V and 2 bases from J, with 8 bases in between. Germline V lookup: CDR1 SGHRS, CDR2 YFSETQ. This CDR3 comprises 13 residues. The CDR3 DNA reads TGCGCCAGCAGCAGCACTAACACAGATACGCAGTATTTT. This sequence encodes CASSSTNTDTQYF.

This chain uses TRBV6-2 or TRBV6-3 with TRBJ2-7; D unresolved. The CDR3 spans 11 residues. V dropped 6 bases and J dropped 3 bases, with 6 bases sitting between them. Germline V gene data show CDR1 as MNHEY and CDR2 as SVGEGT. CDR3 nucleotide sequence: TGTGCCAGCAGCCTTGGCTACGAGCAGTACTTC. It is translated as CASSLGYEQYF.

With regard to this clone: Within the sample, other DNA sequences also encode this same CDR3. CDR3 protein: CASSYRTQETQYF. The CDR3 DNA follows: TGTGCCAGCAGCTACCGGACTCAAGAGACCCAGTACTTC. The chain recombines TRBV7-2 with TRBJ2-5; D may be TRBD2 (5 bases). V dropped 4 bases and J dropped 2 bases, with 8 bases sitting between them. The CDR3 runs to 13 residues. CDR1 is SGHTA and CDR2 is FQGNSA in the germline V gene.

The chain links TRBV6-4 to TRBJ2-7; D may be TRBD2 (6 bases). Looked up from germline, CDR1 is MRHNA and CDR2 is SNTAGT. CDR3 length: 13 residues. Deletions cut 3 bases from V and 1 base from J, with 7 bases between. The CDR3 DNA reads TGTGCCAGCAGTGAAGGGACTTCCTACGAGCAGTACTTC. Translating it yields CASSEGTSYEQYF.

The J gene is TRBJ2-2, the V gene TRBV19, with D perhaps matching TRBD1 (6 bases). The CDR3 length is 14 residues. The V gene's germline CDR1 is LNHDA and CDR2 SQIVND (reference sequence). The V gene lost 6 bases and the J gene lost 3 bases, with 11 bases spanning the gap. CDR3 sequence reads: CASRTTGYTGELFF. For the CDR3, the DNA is TGTGCCAGTAGGACCACAGGGTACACCGGGGAGCTGTTTTTT.

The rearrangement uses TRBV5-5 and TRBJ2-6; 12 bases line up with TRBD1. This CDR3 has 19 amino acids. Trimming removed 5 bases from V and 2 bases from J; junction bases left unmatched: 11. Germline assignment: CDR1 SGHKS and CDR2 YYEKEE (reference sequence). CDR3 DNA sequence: TGTGCCAGCAGGACGAGCCCGGGGACAGGGGGCGCTGGGGCCAACGTCCTGACTTTC. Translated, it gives CASRTSPGTGGAGANVLTF.

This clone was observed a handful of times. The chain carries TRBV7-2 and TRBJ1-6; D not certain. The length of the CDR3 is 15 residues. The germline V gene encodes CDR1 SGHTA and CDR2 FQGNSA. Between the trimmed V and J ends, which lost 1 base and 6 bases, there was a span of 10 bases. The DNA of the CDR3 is TGTGCCAGCAGCTTAGAGGGCAGTTTTAATTCACCCCTCCACTTT. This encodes CASSLEGSFNSPLHF.

The CDR3 nucleotides read TGTGCCAGCAGCGCCACAGATTCGACCAACGTCCTGACTTTC. Translated, it gives CASSATDSTNVLTF. The rearrangement uses TRBV9 and TRBJ2-6; D gene unclear. Deletions cut 3 bases from V and 8 bases from J, with 12 bases between. Looked up from germline, CDR1 is SGDLS and CDR2 is YYNGEE. This CDR3 is 14 amino acids long.

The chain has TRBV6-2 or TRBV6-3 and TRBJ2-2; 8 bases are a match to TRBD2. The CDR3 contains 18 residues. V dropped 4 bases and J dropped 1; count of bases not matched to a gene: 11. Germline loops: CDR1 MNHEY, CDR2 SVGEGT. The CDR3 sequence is CASSSAKPGLGNTGELFF. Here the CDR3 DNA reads TGTGCCAGCAGTTCCGCCAAACCGGGACTAGGGAACACCGGGGAGCTGTTTTTT.

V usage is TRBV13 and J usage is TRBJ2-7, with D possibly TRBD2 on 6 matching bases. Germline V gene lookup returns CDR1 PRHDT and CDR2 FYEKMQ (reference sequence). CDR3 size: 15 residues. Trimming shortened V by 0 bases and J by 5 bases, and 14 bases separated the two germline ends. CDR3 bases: TGTGCCAGCAGCTTAGGCCGGAGGGGAACTAACGAGCAGTACTTC. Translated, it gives CASSLGRRGTNEQYF.